Below are 14 T cell receptor beta chains sequenced from a single sample in a study of spatial heterogeneity in lung cancer. General observations from the study: Tumoral mutation counts were tracked by counts of expanded intratumoral alpha and beta TCRs.

One entry per CDR3 protein, called by TCRdb with MiXCR from the 5' RACE reads. The sample carries thousands of distinct CDR3 sequences, roughly 9% recorded once. Time point noted: sample taken at primary tumor resection. No antigen has been assigned to these receptors. Sample: lung tumor tissue, taken at surgery. The receptors here all came from a female donor with early-stage non-small cell lung cancer.

The chain couples TRBV5-6 to TRBJ1-2; no firm D call. The CDR3 length is 14 residues. Germline V gene data show CDR1 as SGHDT and CDR2 as YYEEEE. The germline V and J ends were trimmed by 6 bases and 3 bases, with 15 bases remaining between them. In DNA, the CDR3 is TGTGCCAGCATCTCTGTCGGAGACTACTATGGCTACACCTTC. The encoded protein is CASISVGDYYGYTF.

Sample share makes this clonotype medium-sized. This chain joins TRBV20-1 and TRBJ2-4; D gene unclear. CDR1 DFQATT and CDR2 SNEGSKA come from the germline V gene (reference sequence). Trimming took 6 bases from V and 3 from J, leaving 6 bases between them. The CDR3 runs 11 residues. The CDR3 loop is CSAPGKNIQYF. CDR3 in DNA: TGCAGTGCCCCAGGCAAAAACATTCAGTACTTC.

In its sample, this clonotype was seen many times. CDR3 region: CASSFGLAGGRYEQYV. In nucleotides, the CDR3 is TGTGCCAGCAGCTTTGGACTAGCGGGGGGCAGGTACGAGCAGTACGTC. V is TRBV7-8 and J is TRBJ2-7; 14 positions match TRBD2. Germline CDR1 SGHVS, CDR2 FQNEAQ. V shed 3 bases, J shed 4 bases, and the junction held 5 bases outside the gene matches. This CDR3 region has 16 residues.

This clonotype was observed many times. This sequence joins TRBV7-2 and TRBJ2-7, with D hard to call. The CDR3 has 13 residues. V was cut by 0 bases and J by 0 bases, with 3 bases left in between. Germline values: CDR1 SGHTA, CDR2 FQGNSA. The CDR3 loop reads CASSLAVSYEQYF. CDR3 coding DNA: TGTGCCAGCAGCTTAGCGGTCTCCTACGAGCAGTACTTC.

This clonotype was counted many times. The chain employs TRBV21-1 and TRBJ2-3; TRBD2, as called in the table, went unchecked against the DNA. TRBV21-1 constitutes a pseudogene. This CDR3 is built from 18 residues. The CDR3 sequence is CASSKAVGLAGGTDTQYF. CDR3 in DNA: TGTGCCAGCAGCAAAGCCGTTGGACTAGCCGGTGGGACAGATACGCAGTATTTT.

The rearrangement joins TRBV7-8 to TRBJ2-3; possibly TRBD1 or TRBD2 for D (6 bases each). Trimming cost V 7 bases and J 3 bases, with 11 bases left between them. The CDR3 length is 13 residues. Germline V CDR1 and CDR2: SGHVS, FQNEAQ. The CDR3 reads CASNRGETDTQYF. The CDR3 DNA reads TGTGCCAGCAATAGGGGGGAGACAGATACGCAGTATTTT.

This clonotype was observed many times. The chain is built from TRBV5-5 and TRBJ2-5; 8 nucleotides match TRBD2. Germline V lookup: CDR1 SGHKS, CDR2 YYEKEE (reference sequence). Trimming at V came to 0 bases and at J to 5 bases, leaving 6 bases not matched to a gene. The CDR3 length is 15 residues. Here the CDR3 DNA reads TGTGCCAGCAGCTTGGTTGGTACGGGAGGGGAGACCCAGTACTTC. It yields the protein CASSLVGTGGETQYF.

In this sample, this clonotype turned up many times. CDR3 in DNA: TGTGCCAGCAGTTACGACAGGGGGGGGACTGAAGCTTTCTTT. Protein product: CASSYDRGGTEAFF. This chain connects TRBV6-6 to TRBJ1-1; 9 bases align to TRBD1. With V trimmed by 2 bases and J by 5 bases, 3 bases remained unmatched. The CDR3 covers 14 residues. Germline CDR1 MNHNY, CDR2 SVGAGI (reference sequence).

This clonotype was seen repeatedly, ten times or more. The chain joins TRBV12-3 or TRBV12-4 to TRBJ2-5; TRBD1 agrees at 8 bases. This CDR3 is 14 amino acids long. Unmatched junction bases numbered 5, after V lost 6 bases and J lost 2 bases. CDR3 protein: CASRPTGGQETQYF. CDR3 nucleotide sequence: TGTGCCAGCAGACCAACAGGGGGGCAAGAGACCCAGTACTTC.

The chain uses TRBV20-1 and TRBJ1-2, with D possibly matching TRBD1 (6 bases). CDR3 length: 14 amino acids. Germline CDR1 is DFQATT and CDR2 is SNEGSKA (reference sequence). The V end lost 3 bases, the J end lost 6 bases, and 17 bases lay between the germline ends. This chain's CDR3 is CSASEGGHTDGYTF. The CDR3 DNA sequence: TGCAGTGCTAGTGAGGGGGGCCATACCGATGGCTACACCTTC.

This clonotype was counted at least ten times. V gene TRBV28 combines with J gene TRBJ2-5, with D possibly called TRBD1 or TRBD2 (5 bases each). The CDR3 has 16 amino acids. Trimming took 3 bases from V and 3 from J, leaving 17 bases between them. Germline V gene lookup returns CDR1 MDHEN and CDR2 SYDVKM. CDR3 nucleotides: TGTGCCAGCAGTTTTGGGGGAGAGGGTCTCGAAGAGACCCAGTACTTC. It specifies CASSFGGEGLEETQYF. The entire variable domain, with the rest obtained from reference TRBV28 and TRBJ2-5, is as follows: DVKVTQSSRYLVKRTGEKVFLECVQDMDHENMFWYRQDPGLGLRLIYFSYDVKMKEKGDIPEGYSVSREKKERFSLILESASTNQTSMYLCASSFGGEGLEETQYFGPGTRLLVL.

In this sample, this clonotype turned up many times. The chain combines TRBV18 with TRBJ1-4; D not resolved. This CDR3 has 14 residues. V lost 3 bases and J lost 7, with 12 bases in between. Germline lookup yields CDR1 KGHSH and CDR2 LQKENI. The CDR3 DNA is TGTGCCAGCTCACCCCGAGGGCGCGGTGAAAAACTGTTTTTT. Translating gives CASSPRGRGEKLFF.

This clonotype is labeled as medium-sized. In DNA form, the CDR3 reads TGTGCCAGTAGTACGACCGGGACAGGGGGCGCGTCCAATCAGCCCCAGCATTTT. Encoded protein: CASSTTGTGGASNQPQHF. This chain connects TRBV19 to TRBJ1-5, with 12 positions matching TRBD1. CDR1 LNHDA and CDR2 SQIVND come from the germline V gene (reference sequence). V lost 4 bases to trimming and J lost 3 bases; unmatched junction nucleotides: 10. This CDR3 region has 18 residues. The full variable domain, in which reference TRBV19 and TRBJ1-5 provide the parts outside the CDR3, is DGGITQSPKYLFRKEGQNVTLSCEQNLNHDAMYWYRQDPGQGLRLIYYSQIVNDFQKGDIAEGYSVSREKKESFPLTVTSAQKNPTAFYLCASSTTGTGGASNQPQHFGDGTRLSIL.

Worth noting for this clonotype: Given a much more abundant clone one base away, this may be a read error. V and J are TRBV3-1 and TRBJ1-2; unclear D gene. V was pared by 3 bases and J by 0 bases, with 8 bases between. The CDR3 extends over 14 amino acids. CDR1 and CDR2 from the germline V gene are LGHDT and YNNKEL (reference sequence). CDR3 region: CASSHHASNYGYTF. CDR3 DNA: TGTGCCAGCAGCCATCATGCCTCTAACTATGGCTACACCTTC.